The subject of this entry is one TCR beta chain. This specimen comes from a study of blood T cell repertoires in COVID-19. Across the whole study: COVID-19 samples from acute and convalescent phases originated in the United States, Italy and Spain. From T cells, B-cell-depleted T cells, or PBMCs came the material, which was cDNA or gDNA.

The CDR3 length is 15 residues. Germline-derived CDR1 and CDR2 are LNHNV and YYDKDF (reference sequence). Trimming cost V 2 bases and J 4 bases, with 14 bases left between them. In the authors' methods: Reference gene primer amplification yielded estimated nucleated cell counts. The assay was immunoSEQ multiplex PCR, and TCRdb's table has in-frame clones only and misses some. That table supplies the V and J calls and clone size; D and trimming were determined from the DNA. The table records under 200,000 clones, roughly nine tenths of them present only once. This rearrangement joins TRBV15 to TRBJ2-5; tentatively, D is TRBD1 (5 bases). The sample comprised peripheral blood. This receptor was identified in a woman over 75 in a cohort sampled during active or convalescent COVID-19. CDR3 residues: CATSRPTGLPETQYF. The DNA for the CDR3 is TGTGCCACCAGCAGACCCACAGGTTTGCCAGAGACCCAGTACTTC.